What follows are 2 T cell receptor beta chains derived from one specimen sequenced in a study of cytomegalovirus exposure and HLA in healthy donors. The PCR ran on 60 Vbeta and 13 Jbeta primers. Sequencing used immunoSEQ multiplex PCR; TCRdb keeps in-frame clones, though not all of them. The sample shows about 120,000 clones, about three quarters of them seen only once. Sample: PBMCs. These receptors were collected from a woman between 25 and 40 years old in good health and CMV-seropositive.

V gene TRBV2 combines with J gene TRBJ1-1; D perhaps matches TRBD1 (6 bases). The germline CDR1 and CDR2 sequences are SNHLY and FYNNEI. V lost 4 bases to trimming and J lost 2 bases, with 11 bases between them. This CDR3 contains 14 residues. CDR3 residues: CASSAAGANTEAFF. The CDR3 region has the DNA TGTGCCAGCAGTGCAGCAGGGGCAAACACTGAAGCTTTCTTT.

The chain joins TRBV2 to TRBJ2-7; D unclear. Trimming pared 6 bases from V and 0 bases from J, leaving 15 bases between. Germline CDR1 is SNHLY and CDR2 is FYNNEI. The CDR3 is made up of 15 amino acids. The CDR3 DNA reads as TGTGCCAGCAGCCAGACAACACCCGACTCCTACGAGCAGTACTTC. Residues: CASSQTTPDSYEQYF.